The entry below gives a single T cell receptor beta chain sequence along with its context. Its specificity is not known. The entry originates in a study of post-analysis software for immune sequencing data. Study summary: Several disease courses (relapsing-remitting, secondary progressive and progressive-relapsing) of multiple sclerosis were included. Study-wide results and limits: In patients, five TRBV segments were more frequent than in controls, with TRBV5-6, TRBV5-1 and TRBV20-1 among them. Compared against controls, patients with multiple sclerosis displayed significantly lower normalized Chao1 diversity.

The authors incorporated unique molecular identifiers into the TCR beta cDNA libraries. Each CDR3 protein gets one entry after TCRdb re-called the PCR reads with MiXCR. The sample yields approximately 770,000 distinct CDR3 sequences, 40% to 55% seen once. The CDR3 runs to 13 residues. With 5 bases removed from V and 0 bases from J, the gap between germline ends came to 7 bases. V is TRBV12-3 or TRBV12-4 and J is TRBJ1-1; D unresolved. The sequenced material came from blood. The source of this sequence is a girl under 18 with multiple sclerosis. CDR3 DNA sequence: TGTGCCAGCAGTAAAACAGTGAACACTGAAGCTTTCTTT. Translation: CASSKTVNTEAFF.